This T cell receptor beta chain appears in the sequencing data of a study of T-cell memory formation after mild COVID-19. Study-wide context: Across donors, TCR clusters were largely donor specific.

Study results and caveats: Confirmation of SARS-CoV-2 specificity was lacking for second-wave clones peaking day 37.

TCRdb re-derived calls from the 5' RACE reads in MiXCR, one entry per CDR3 protein. This table holds 200,000 to 300,000 distinct CDR3 sequences, over 15% found once. This clonotype has a handful of counts. The antigen remains unidentified. The V gene's germline CDR1 is MNHEY and CDR2 SVGEGT. The CDR3 runs to 12 residues. V was shortened by 6 bases and J by 10 bases, with 15 bases between the two germline ends. The sequence was obtained from a man in his late teens or twenties who had mild COVID-19 (a few samples of this study predate the infection). Cell type and time point are not known. The chain employs TRBV6-2 or TRBV6-3 and TRBJ1-1, with D hard to call. Sequenced material: PBMCs or a T cell subset sorted from them (not recorded which). The CDR3 coding sequence is TGTGCCAGCAGACTCGGACTGAGGGCAGCTTTCTTT. It is translated as CASRLGLRAAFF.